A single sample is the source of the 10 T cell receptor beta chains below, sequenced in a study of cytomegalovirus exposure and HLA in healthy donors. The protocol was immunoSEQ multiplex PCR, while the TCRdb copy is restricted to in-frame clones and leaves out a portion. The sample records around 140,000 clones, roughly 86% being singletons. The specimen was PBMCs. The receptors come from a man aged 18 to 29 in good health and CMV-seropositive.

Turning to this clone: The sample has other DNA sequences that encode this CDR3 too. This chain links TRBV7-2 with TRBJ2-7, with 7 nucleotides matching TRBD1. With V trimmed by 5 bases and J by 2 bases, 6 bases remained unmatched. Looked up from germline, CDR1 is SGHTA and CDR2 is FQGNSA. This CDR3 has 14 residues. The CDR3: CASSTRQGPYEQYF. The CDR3 bases are TGTGCCAGCAGCACCCGACAGGGTCCCTACGAGCAGTACTTC.

J is TRBJ1-1 and V is TRBV5-1, with D possibly being TRBD1 (5 bases). With 4 bases removed from V and 5 bases from J, the gap between germline ends came to 15 bases. The CDR3 spans 14 residues. Germline V gene lookup returns CDR1 SGHRS and CDR2 YFSETQ. CDR3 protein: CASSPRVRVTEAFF. CDR3 DNA: TGCGCCAGCAGCCCCAGGGTACGGGTTACTGAAGCTTTCTTT.

The sample holds a few counts of this clone. V and J are TRBV7-9 and TRBJ1-1; 8 bases match TRBD1. The CDR3 extends over 12 amino acids. V shed 7 bases and J 9 bases; nucleotides not matched to a gene: 7. The germline gives CDR1 SEHNR, CDR2 FQNEAQ (reference sequence). The CDR3 region has the DNA TGTGCCAGCACCTCGGGGACAGGCCAAGCTTTCTTT. It yields the protein CASTSGTGQAFF.

The V call is TRBV7-9, the J call TRBJ1-3; D gene ambiguous. Germline assignment: CDR1 SEHNR and CDR2 FQNEAQ (reference sequence). The CDR3 contains 15 residues. Trimming took 6 bases from V and 0 from J, leaving 12 bases between them. In DNA, the CDR3 is TGTGCCAGCAGTCAGACTCAACTCTCTGGAAACACCATATATTTT. It translates to CASSQTQLSGNTIYF.

The chain joins TRBV6-1 to TRBJ1-1; 10 positions match TRBD1. After removal of 4 bases from V and 0 bases from J, the junction contained 5 bases not matched to a gene. This CDR3 spans 16 amino acids. The germline V gene encodes CDR1 MNHNS and CDR2 SASEGT. As DNA, the CDR3 is TGTGCCAGCAGTGGACAGGGGGCGCTTCTGAACACTGAAGCTTTCTTT. It codes for CASSGQGALLNTEAFF.

This chain uses TRBV6-6 with TRBJ2-7; D call uncertain. CDR3 length equals 12 residues. Germline-derived CDR1 and CDR2 are MNHNY and SVGAGI (reference sequence). V gave up 4 bases and J gave up 7 bases, with 11 bases separating them. The chain's CDR3 is CASSSPVKEQYF. CDR3 sequence (DNA): TGTGCCAGCAGTTCGCCGGTCAAGGAGCAGTACTTC.

The chain is built from TRBV30 and TRBJ1-3; 7 bases agree with TRBD1. The CDR3 consists of 14 residues. J lost 2 bases, V lost 3 bases, and 4 bases had no gene match. Germline values: CDR1 GTSNPN, CDR2 SVGIG (reference sequence). The CDR3 sequence is CAWREGAAGNTIYF. CDR3 DNA sequence: TGTGCCTGGAGAGAGGGGGCGGCTGGAAACACCATATATTTT.

This clone was detected a few times. The chain uses TRBV30 and TRBJ1-1; D is possibly TRBD1 (5 bases). Germline V CDR1 and CDR2: GTSNPN, SVGIG (reference sequence). The CDR3 sequence is 14 residues long. Between the trimmed V and J ends, which lost 4 bases and 5 bases, there was a span of 17 bases. In DNA form, the CDR3 reads TGTGCCTGGAATCCAGGGCCGGTCGGAACTGAAGCTTTCTTT. Protein: CAWNPGPVGTEAFF. The complete variable domain, with remaining parts taken from reference TRBV30 and TRBJ1-1, reads SQTIHQWPATLVQPVGSPLSLECTVEGTSNPNLYWYRQAAGRGLQLLFYSVGIGQISSEVPQNLSASRPQDRQFILSSKKLLLSDSGFYLCAWNPGPVGTEAFFGQGTRLTVV.

V is TRBV7-8 and J is TRBJ2-7, with D perhaps matching TRBD2 (5 bases). Trimming removed 5 bases from V and 0 bases from J, with 14 bases in between. The CDR3 has 15 amino acids. Germline values: CDR1 SGHVS, CDR2 FQNEAQ. The CDR3 sequence: CASSLLPGSSYEQYF. The CDR3, as DNA: TGTGCCAGCAGCCTTCTACCGGGGTCCTCCTACGAGCAGTACTTC.

The gene calls are TRBV5-1 and TRBJ1-1, with TRBD1 matching over 8 bases. This CDR3 comprises 14 residues. Germline lookup yields CDR1 SGHRS and CDR2 YFSETQ. Germline trimming cut 0 bases from V and 6 bases from J; bases unmatched to any gene: 4. DNA of the CDR3: TGCGCCAGCAGCTTGGGGGACAGGATAGCTGAAGCTTTCTTT. As protein: CASSLGDRIAEAFF.